One sample yielded the 24 T cell receptor beta chains listed below, sequenced in a study of T cell responses to AZD1222 COVID-19 vaccine. Here immunoSEQ multiplex PCR was the method, and the copy in TCRdb shows in-frame clones only, minus some. This sample has some 170,000 clones; 75% to 90% occur once, and the top ten carry roughly 4%. This material consisted of peripheral blood, taken 28 days after the second dose of the MenACWY control vaccine. Receptors were obtained from an adult who received the MenACWY meningococcal vaccine as a control.

This chain uses TRBV28 with TRBJ1-5; the D is unclear. The CDR3 runs 13 residues. The V end was cut by 5 bases, the J end by 13 bases, with 18 bases between. Germline lookup yields CDR1 MDHEN and CDR2 SYDVKM. CDR3 sequence: CASSPTTTRSQHF. In DNA form, the CDR3 reads TGTGCCAGCAGTCCTACGACCACCCGCTCTCAGCATTTT.

CDR3 in amino acids: CASSPSRWTSGDEQYF. In nucleotides, the CDR3 is TGTGCCAGCAGCCCGAGCAGATGGACTAGCGGCGACGAGCAGTACTTC. The chain uses TRBV11-2 and TRBJ2-7; TRBD2 matches at 10 bases. Looked up from germline, CDR1 is SGHAT and CDR2 is FQNNGV. V was clipped by 5 bases and J by 5 bases; unmatched bases: 12. This CDR3 has 16 residues.

The chain employs TRBV28 and TRBJ1-5, with a weak D call TRBD1 (5 bases). The CDR3 is 13 amino acids. Germline V gene sequence: CDR1 MDHEN, CDR2 SYDVKM. V was shortened by 7 bases and J by 4 bases, with 11 bases between the two germline ends. The CDR3 sequence: CASKMGGNQPQHF. The DNA of the CDR3 is TGTGCCAGCAAGATGGGGGGGAATCAGCCCCAGCATTTT.

V is TRBV7-2 and J is TRBJ1-3; 9 bases are a match to TRBD1. CDR1 and CDR2 (germline): SGHTA, FQGNSA. V lost 5 bases and J lost 5; bases outside the gene matches: 4. This CDR3 contains 14 residues. The DNA for the CDR3 is TGTGCCAGCAGCCCGGGACAGGGTAGAAACACCATATATTTT. Encoded protein: CASSPGQGRNTIYF.

The chain couples TRBV10-3 to TRBJ2-7, with D possibly being TRBD1 or TRBD2 (5 bases each). V lost 5 bases and J lost 0, with 11 bases in between. The CDR3 spans 14 residues. The germline CDR1 and CDR2 sequences are ENHRY and SYGVKD. As DNA, the CDR3 is TGTGCCATCAGTACGGGACCGAACTCCTACGAGCAGTACTTC. Its protein product is CAISTGPNSYEQYF.

The rearrangement uses TRBV5-1 and TRBJ1-2; a possible D gene is TRBD1 (5 bases). There are 14 residues in the CDR3. Trimming removed 4 bases from V and 8 bases from J, with 18 bases in between. Germline-derived CDR1 and CDR2 are SGHRS and YFSETQ. The CDR3 nucleotides are TGCGCCAGCAGCGTATTCCAGGGACGCGGGGGCTACACCTTC. Translation gives CASSVFQGRGGYTF.

V usage is TRBV30 and J usage is TRBJ2-7, with D hard to call. Trimming cost V 4 bases and J 0 bases, with 7 bases left between them. This CDR3 region has 12 residues. From germline, CDR1 is GTSNPN and CDR2 SVGIG (reference sequence). CDR3 sequence reads: CAWTRPSYEQYF. The CDR3 DNA sequence: TGTGCCTGGACCAGGCCCTCCTACGAGCAGTACTTC.

The gene calls are TRBV7-9 and TRBJ2-5; D is unresolved. Germline V gives CDR1 SEHNR, CDR2 FQNEAQ (reference sequence). The CDR3 has 16 amino acids. Deletions cut 1 base from V and 1 base from J, with 13 bases between. CDR3 in amino acids: CASSLVRVRSQETQYF. The CDR3 coding sequence is TGTGCCAGCAGCTTAGTTCGGGTTAGGAGCCAAGAGACCCAGTACTTC.

This clone is a singleton in its sample. The chain has TRBV12-3 or TRBV12-4 and TRBJ1-1, with unresolved D. The V end lost 5 bases, the J end lost 6 bases, and 10 bases lay between the germline ends. The CDR3 extends over 12 amino acids. The CDR3 DNA is TGTGCCAGCAGTGGGGTTTGGGCTGAAGCTTTCTTT. This gives the protein CASSGVWAEAFF.

This chain uses TRBV3-1 (or the pseudogene TRBV3-2) with TRBJ2-2; 8 nucleotides align to TRBD2. In germline, CDR1 is LGHDT, CDR2 YNNKEL (reference sequence). The V segment lost 4 bases and the J segment 2 bases; nucleotides outside the gene matches: 6. The CDR3 sequence is 16 residues long. The CDR3 is CASSLRTSRNTGELFF. Here the CDR3 DNA reads TGTGCCAGCAGCCTTCGGACTAGCCGAAACACCGGGGAGCTGTTTTTT.

This sequence joins TRBV30 and TRBJ1-4; D is perhaps TRBD1 (5 bases). The CDR3 is made up of 15 amino acids. Germline V gene sequence: CDR1 GTSNPN, CDR2 SVGIG (reference sequence). Trimming left V 0 bases short and J 0 bases short, with 8 bases between. The CDR3, as DNA: TGTGCCTGGAGTGTAAGAGGGGCAACTAATGAAAAACTGTTTTTT. This translates into CAWSVRGATNEKLFF.

This clone was counted a single time. V and J are TRBV5-1 and TRBJ2-1; 11 nucleotides align to TRBD2. Germline V gene sequence: CDR1 SGHRS, CDR2 YFSETQ. V dropped 5 bases and J dropped 8; count of bases not matched to a gene: 6. The CDR3 is 14 amino acids. The CDR3 here is CASRPASGRYEQFF. The CDR3 coding sequence is TGCGCCAGCAGGCCAGCTAGCGGGAGGTATGAGCAGTTCTTC.

The table lists this clone with a count of one. The chain couples TRBV7-2 to TRBJ2-5, with unresolved D. The CDR3 runs to 12 residues. V lost 5 bases, J lost 5 bases, and 9 bases lay in between. CDR1 and CDR2 from the germline V gene are SGHTA and FQGNSA. This chain's CDR3 is CASSHNAETQYF. CDR3 sequence (DNA): TGTGCCAGCAGCCACAACGCGGAGACCCAGTACTTC.

The genes are TRBV28 and TRBJ2-2, with D perhaps matching TRBD1 (5 bases). Germline V gives CDR1 MDHEN, CDR2 SYDVKM. The CDR3 runs 13 residues. V gave up 7 bases and J gave up 4 bases, with 10 bases separating them. The CDR3 nucleotides read TGTGCCAGCACCCTAGGGGTCACCGGGGAGCTGTTTTTT. Encoded protein: CASTLGVTGELFF.

The chain employs TRBV15 and TRBJ1-1; D ambiguous. From germline, CDR1 is LNHNV and CDR2 YYDKDF (reference sequence). V was clipped by 4 bases and J by 3 bases, with 12 bases between them. CDR3 size: 14 residues. CDR3 bases: TGTGCCACCAGCAAGGAGATTCAAGACACTGAAGCTTTCTTT. Protein product: CATSKEIQDTEAFF. Full variable domain (rest looked up from reference TRBV15 and TRBJ1-1): DAMVIQNPRYQVTQFGKPVTLSCSQTLNHNVMYWYQQKSSQAPKLLFHYYDKDFNNEADTPDNFQSRRPNTSFCFLDIRSPGLGDTAMYLCATSKEIQDTEAFFGQGTRLTVV.

The chain is built from TRBV13 and TRBJ2-7; 11 nucleotides align to TRBD2. CDR1 is PRHDT and CDR2 is FYEKMQ in the germline V gene (reference sequence). The CDR3 is 16 amino acids. V dropped 5 bases and J dropped 6; count of bases not matched to a gene: 12. CDR3 nucleotides: TGTGCCAGCAGCCGTCCGGGACTAGCGGCAGCGGGCGAGCAGTACTTC. Protein: CASSRPGLAAAGEQYF.

Concerning this clone itself: The sample carries other DNA sequences with the same CDR3. This chain links TRBV7-2 with TRBJ2-3; D unclear. The V gene's germline CDR1 is SGHTA and CDR2 FQGNSA. V was shortened by 2 bases and J by 1 base, with 7 bases between the two germline ends. This CDR3 has 14 residues. CDR3 nucleotide sequence: TGTGCCAGCAGCTTAAATCAGGGCACAGATACGCAGTATTTT. Protein: CASSLNQGTDTQYF. The full variable domain, rest sourced from reference TRBV7-2 and TRBJ2-3, is GAGVSQSPSNKVTEKGKDVELRCDPISGHTALYWYRQSLGQGLEFLIYFQGNSAPDKSGLPSDRFSAERTGGSVSTLTIQRTQQEDSAVYLCASSLNQGTDTQYFGPGTRLTVL.

This chain joins TRBV2 and TRBJ1-4, with D hard to call. The CDR3 consists of 13 residues. Germline-derived CDR1 and CDR2 are SNHLY and FYNNEI. Trimming took off 8 bases at V and 6 bases at J, with 13 bases between the two ends. The CDR3 DNA is TGTGCCAGCGGGTTGACAAGGGATGAAAAACTGTTTTTT. Encoded protein: CASGLTRDEKLFF.

The count of this clone is one. One junction end does not reproduce the germline sequence, and a read error may be involved. The V and J genes are TRBV10-2 and TRBJ1-1; 7 bases map to TRBD1. The germline V gene encodes CDR1 WSHSY and CDR2 SAAADI. There are 14 residues in the CDR3. The CDR3 loop is CASSDRLGDRNAVF. Written as DNA, the CDR3 is TGCGCCAGCAGCGATCGGTTGGGGGACAGAAATGCCGTCTTT.

J is TRBJ2-1 and V is TRBV14, with TRBD1 matching over 8 bases. Germline CDR1 and CDR2: SGHDN and FVKESK. Losses at the gene ends were 6 bases for V and 9 bases for J; bases not matched to a gene: 13. This CDR3 has 15 amino acids. The CDR3 here is CASSLNAGQGSEQFF. The CDR3, as DNA: TGTGCCAGCAGTCTCAACGCCGGACAGGGAAGTGAGCAGTTCTTC.

This clone was seen just once. The chain recombines TRBV11-2 with TRBJ2-2; 7 nucleotides line up with TRBD1. Germline assignment: CDR1 SGHAT and CDR2 FQNNGV. This CDR3 comprises 17 residues. Trimming removed 6 bases from V and 0 bases from J; junction bases left unmatched: 10. Here the CDR3 DNA reads TGTGCCAGCAGATTCAACCCCGGGACAGCGAACACCGGGGAGCTGTTTTTT. Translation gives CASRFNPGTANTGELFF.

V gene TRBV7-3 combines with J gene TRBJ1-1; perhaps TRBD1 as D (5 bases). CDR1 and CDR2 (germline): SGHTA, FQGTGA. This CDR3 spans 16 amino acids. V dropped 2 bases and J dropped 5 bases, with 18 bases sitting between them. This chain's CDR3 is CASSLLGWGLGTEAFF. CDR3 DNA: TGTGCCAGCAGCTTATTGGGTTGGGGGTTGGGGACTGAAGCTTTCTTT.

This chain joins TRBV20-1 and TRBJ2-7; D is unresolved. The V gene's germline CDR1 is DFQATT and CDR2 SNEGSKA (reference sequence). V lost 6 bases, J lost 7 bases, and 10 bases lay in between. The CDR3 consists of 10 residues. The CDR3 sequence is CSASTWEQYF. The CDR3 nucleotides are TGCAGTGCATCTACTTGGGAGCAGTACTTC.

V usage is TRBV9 and J usage is TRBJ1-3; D remains unclear. V lost 3 bases to trimming and J lost 4 bases, with 11 bases between them. This CDR3 region has 14 residues. Germline CDR1 is SGDLS and CDR2 is YYNGEE. The CDR3 sequence: CASSANPLGNTIYF. CDR3 coding DNA: TGTGCCAGCAGCGCCAACCCCCTCGGAAACACCATATATTTT.